This note documents a single TCR beta chain sequence. This entry comes from a study of T cell changes during pregnancy in multiple sclerosis. Germline V lookup: CDR1 ENHRY, CDR2 SYGVKD. This CDR3 has 15 residues. V was trimmed by 2 bases and J by 1 base, leaving 9 bases between them. Method: immunoSEQ multiplex PCR; TCRdb's copy keeps in-frame clones and lacks some. The repertoire has tens of thousands of clones, roughly 90% of them found once; the top ten carry about 0.6%. The sequenced sample was CD4+ T cells from peripheral blood mononuclear cells, obtained after pregnancy. This TCR was sampled from a female donor with multiple sclerosis, enrolled in a pregnancy study. The chain recombines TRBV10-3 with TRBJ1-3; D is possibly TRBD1 (6 bases). This chain's CDR3 is CAISELQGSGNTIYF. DNA for the CDR3: TGTGCCATCAGTGAGCTACAGGGATCTGGAAACACCATATATTTT.